This record covers a single TCR beta chain. Its antigen remains unknown. This specimen belongs to a study of cytomegalovirus exposure and HLA in healthy donors. General study points: Among donors in an Asian-associated ancestry cluster, a later analysis reportedly found fewer N-insertions than the approximately 670-donor mean. The authors excluded some V segments, including TRBV6-2 and TRBV6-3, as indistinguishable. The majority of CMV-associated TCR beta chains were reported as apparently HLA-restricted in a later analysis. There was a cluster of highly shared sequence variants that was likely a sequencing artifact.

The CDR3 spans 14 residues. V was shortened by 5 bases and J by 3 bases, with 15 bases between the two germline ends. In germline, CDR1 is SGHRS, CDR2 YFSETQ. Use of 60 Vbeta and 13 Jbeta primers characterized the PCR. Sequencing used immunoSEQ multiplex PCR; TCRdb keeps in-frame clones, though not all of them. Among around 80,000 clones listed, approximately 67% were seen once. The TCR comes from a male donor in good health and CMV-seropositive. This chain links TRBV5-1 with TRBJ2-7; a weak D match, TRBD2 (6 bases). The sequenced material came from PBMCs. CDR3 sequence: CASSEGGTLYEQYF. Here the CDR3 DNA reads TGCGCCAGCAGTGAGGGCGGGACCCTCTACGAGCAGTACTTC.